A selection of T cell receptor beta chains follows, all from one sample in a study of blood T cell repertoires in COVID-19. Produced via immunoSEQ multiplex PCR; TCRdb's table is partial and in-frame only. The sample includes 300,000 to 400,000 clones, 75% to 90% of them seen just once. Sequences were obtained from peripheral blood. All receptors derive from a woman in her 50s with COVID-19, enrolled during active disease. CDR3s include the opening cysteine and the closing phenylalanine or tryptophan. A D gene is named only where the DNA matches it firmly.

V gene,D gene,J gene,CDR3 protein
TRBV18,NA,TRBJ2-2,CASSPYRDTGELFF
TRBV5-6,TRBD1,TRBJ1-6,CASTKGQTNNSPLHF
TRBV5-1,NA,TRBJ1-3,CASSPDYRVRFGNTIYF
TRBV29-1,NA,TRBJ2-2,CSVESTRTNTGELFF
TRBV19,NA,TRBJ1-5,CASRQGRNQPQHF
TRBV18,TRBD1,TRBJ1-2,CASSPGTGISYTF
TRBV9,TRBD1,TRBJ2-3,CASSSRQGITDTQYF
TRBV2,TRBD2,TRBJ2-7,CASKTRTSEIYF
TRBV3-1/TRBV3-2,NA,TRBJ2-5,CASSQGSDYETQYF
TRBV27,TRBD1,TRBJ2-7,CASMGRTGPYEQYF
TRBV29-1,NA,TRBJ1-2,CTTKSTYDYTF
TRBV27,NA,TRBJ1-1,CASSFGGALNTEAFF
TRBV7-8,TRBD1,TRBJ1-2,CASSRGGAGTANYGYTF
TRBV7-6,TRBD2,TRBJ2-2,CASSPHPTSGRATGELFF
TRBV13,NA,TRBJ1-1,CASSPDRRAVNTEAFF
TRBV24-1,NA,TRBJ2-1,CATSEQGVGNNEQFF
TRBV6-1,TRBD1,TRBJ1-1,CASRLNGQGVTEAFF
TRBV7-2,NA,TRBJ1-5,CASSLFQQPQHF
TRBV19,NA,TRBJ2-1,CASGEAGNEQFF
TRBV7-6,NA,TRBJ1-1,CASSLQTRGDTEAFF
TRBV19,TRBD1,TRBJ1-4,CASSLGTDYNEKLFF
TRBV2,NA,TRBJ2-3,CASSEASSRPTDTQYF
TRBV6-2/TRBV6-3,NA,TRBJ2-3,CASSPNTAGTDTQYF
TRBV14,NA,TRBJ1-4,CASSRETASNEKLFF
TRBV11-2,TRBD2,TRBJ2-5,CASSLLAGVTETQYF
TRBV11-3,TRBD2,TRBJ2-1,CASSFRGGLAVDEQFF
TRBV7-8,NA,TRBJ1-5,CASSLGTLAGAQHF
TRBV7-2,NA,TRBJ1-1,CASSLHSEAFF
TRBV18,NA,TRBJ1-5,CASSPGTSAHQPQHF
TRBV18,NA,TRBJ1-1,CASSPPSVTEAFF
TRBV11-2,TRBD2,TRBJ2-3,CASSLEGRELGTQYF
TRBV29-1,NA,TRBJ1-2,CSVEGRGRGLLNYGYTF
TRBV7-8,TRBD1,TRBJ2-5,CASSPLGTGWQETQYF
TRBV6-1,NA,TRBJ1-1,CASSDRTEAFF
TRBV24-1,TRBD2,TRBJ2-1,CATSDPGLAGGYNEQFF
TRBV7-9,TRBD1,TRBJ1-1,CASIRTGENTEAFF
TRBV10-3,TRBD1,TRBJ2-3,CATWDRGRDTQYF
TRBV29-1,NA,TRBJ1-5,CSVEEGSGNQPQHF
TRBV7-2,TRBD2,TRBJ2-7,CASSLRTSGTYEQYF
TRBV7-2,TRBD2,TRBJ2-1,CASSPAGNSYNEQFF
TRBV19,NA,TRBJ2-2,CATPGQNTGELFF
TRBV19,TRBD1,TRBJ1-2,CASQIVTTGNNYGYTF
TRBV11-3,TRBD1,TRBJ1-1,CASSLEYGQGNTEAFF
TRBV4-1,NA,TRBJ2-7,CASSQGVRSGSSYEQYF
TRBV7-7,NA,TRBJ2-5,CASSLMDWQETQYF
TRBV18,TRBD2,TRBJ2-3,CASSLGGGANTDTQYF
TRBV27,TRBD2,TRBJ2-1,CASRTSGRNNEQFF
TRBV18,NA,TRBJ1-5,CASSQRGAAGSQPQHF